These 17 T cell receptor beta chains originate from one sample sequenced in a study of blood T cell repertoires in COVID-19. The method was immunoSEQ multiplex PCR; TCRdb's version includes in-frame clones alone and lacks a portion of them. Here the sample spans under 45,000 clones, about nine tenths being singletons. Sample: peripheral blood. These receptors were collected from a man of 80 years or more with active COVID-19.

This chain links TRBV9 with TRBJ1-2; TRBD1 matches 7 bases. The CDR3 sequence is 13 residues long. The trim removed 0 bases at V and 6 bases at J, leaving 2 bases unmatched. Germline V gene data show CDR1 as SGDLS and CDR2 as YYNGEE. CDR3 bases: TGTGCCAGCAGCGTAGGAGACAGGGATGGCTACACCTTC. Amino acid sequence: CASSVGDRDGYTF.

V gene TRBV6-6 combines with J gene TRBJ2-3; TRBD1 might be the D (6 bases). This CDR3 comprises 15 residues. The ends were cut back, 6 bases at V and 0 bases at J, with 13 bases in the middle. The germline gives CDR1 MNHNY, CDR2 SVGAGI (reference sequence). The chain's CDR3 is CASSPGQTSTDTQYF. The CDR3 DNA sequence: TGTGCCAGCAGCCCCGGACAGACGAGCACAGATACGCAGTATTTT.

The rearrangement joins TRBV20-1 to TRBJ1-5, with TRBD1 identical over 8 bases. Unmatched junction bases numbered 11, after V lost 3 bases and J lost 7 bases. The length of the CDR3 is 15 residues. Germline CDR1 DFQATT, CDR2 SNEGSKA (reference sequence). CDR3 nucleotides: TGCAGTGCTAGTGGCTCAGGGGGCTGGGAGCAGCCCCAGCATTTT. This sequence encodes CSASGSGGWEQPQHF.

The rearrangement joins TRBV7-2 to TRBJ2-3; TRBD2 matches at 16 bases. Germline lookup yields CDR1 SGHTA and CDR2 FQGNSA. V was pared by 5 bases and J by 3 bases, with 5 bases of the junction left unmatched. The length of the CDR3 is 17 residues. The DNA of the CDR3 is TGTGCCAGCAGCCAGGGACTAGCGGGAGGGGGGACAGATACGCAGTATTTT. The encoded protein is CASSQGLAGGGTDTQYF.

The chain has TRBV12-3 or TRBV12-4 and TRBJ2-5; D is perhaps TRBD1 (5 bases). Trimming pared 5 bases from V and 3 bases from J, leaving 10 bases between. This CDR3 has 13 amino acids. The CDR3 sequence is CASSLQGKETQYF. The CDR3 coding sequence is TGTGCCAGCAGTCTTCAGGGAAAAGAGACCCAGTACTTC.

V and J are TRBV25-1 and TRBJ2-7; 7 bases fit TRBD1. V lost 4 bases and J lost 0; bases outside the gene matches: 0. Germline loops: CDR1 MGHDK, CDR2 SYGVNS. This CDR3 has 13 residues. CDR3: CASSGQGSYEQYF. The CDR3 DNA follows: TGTGCCAGCAGTGGACAGGGCTCCTACGAGCAGTACTTC.

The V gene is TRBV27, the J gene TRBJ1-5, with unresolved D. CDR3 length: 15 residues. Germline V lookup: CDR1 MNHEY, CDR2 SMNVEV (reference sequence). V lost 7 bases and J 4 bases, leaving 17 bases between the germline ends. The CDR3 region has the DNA TGTGCCAGCACCGCCAGTACTACCGGGAATCAGCCCCAGCATTTT. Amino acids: CASTASTTGNQPQHF.

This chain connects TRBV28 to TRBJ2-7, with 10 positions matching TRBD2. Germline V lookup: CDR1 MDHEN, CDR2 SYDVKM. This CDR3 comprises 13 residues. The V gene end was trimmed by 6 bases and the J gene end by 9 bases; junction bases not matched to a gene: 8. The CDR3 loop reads CASSRASGRGQYF. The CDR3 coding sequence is TGTGCCAGCAGCCGGGCTAGCGGGAGAGGGCAGTACTTC. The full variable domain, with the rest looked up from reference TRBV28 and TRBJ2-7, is DVKVTQSSRYLVKRTGEKVFLECVQDMDHENMFWYRQDPGLGLRLIYFSYDVKMKEKGDIPEGYSVSREKKERFSLILESASTNQTSMYLCASSRASGRGQYFGPGTRLTVT.

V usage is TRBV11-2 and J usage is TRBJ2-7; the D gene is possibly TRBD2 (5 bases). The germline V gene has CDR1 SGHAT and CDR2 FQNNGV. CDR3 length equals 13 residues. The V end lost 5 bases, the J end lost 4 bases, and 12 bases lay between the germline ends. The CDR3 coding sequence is TGTGCCAGCAGCCAACTAGTTGCATACGAGCAGTACTTC. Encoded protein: CASSQLVAYEQYF.

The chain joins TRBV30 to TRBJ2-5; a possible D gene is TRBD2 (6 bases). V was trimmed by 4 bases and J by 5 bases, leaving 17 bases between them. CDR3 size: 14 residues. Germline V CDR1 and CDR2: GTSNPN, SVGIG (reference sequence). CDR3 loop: CAWTGAPPRETQYF. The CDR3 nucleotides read TGTGCCTGGACGGGAGCCCCTCCCAGGGAGACCCAGTACTTC.

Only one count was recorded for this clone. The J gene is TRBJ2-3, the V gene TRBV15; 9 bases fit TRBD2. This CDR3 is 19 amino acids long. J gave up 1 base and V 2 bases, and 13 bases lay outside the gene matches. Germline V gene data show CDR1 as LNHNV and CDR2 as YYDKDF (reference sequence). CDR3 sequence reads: CATSRSRGSGSRRTDTQYF. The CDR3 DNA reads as TGTGCCACCAGCAGATCCCGGGGTAGCGGGAGTCGGCGCACAGATACGCAGTATTTT.

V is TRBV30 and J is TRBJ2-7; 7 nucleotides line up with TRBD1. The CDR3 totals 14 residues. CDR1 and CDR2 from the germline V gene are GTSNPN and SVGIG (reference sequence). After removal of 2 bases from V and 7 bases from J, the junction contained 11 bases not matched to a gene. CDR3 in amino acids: CAWSIQGTSREQYF. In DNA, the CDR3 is TGTGCCTGGAGTATACAGGGGACCTCTAGGGAGCAGTACTTC.

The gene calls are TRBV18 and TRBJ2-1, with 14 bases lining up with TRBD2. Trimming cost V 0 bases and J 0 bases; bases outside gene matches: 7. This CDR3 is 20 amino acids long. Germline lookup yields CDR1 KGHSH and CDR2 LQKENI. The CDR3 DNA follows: TGTGCCAGCTCACCACCGAGGGACGGGACTAGCGGGAGCTCCTACAATGAGCAGTTCTTC. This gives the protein CASSPPRDGTSGSSYNEQFF.

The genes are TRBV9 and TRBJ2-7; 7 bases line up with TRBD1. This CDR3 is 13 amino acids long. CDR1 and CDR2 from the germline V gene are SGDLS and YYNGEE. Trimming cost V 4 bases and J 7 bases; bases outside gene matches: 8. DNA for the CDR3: TGTGCCAGCAGCCCGACAGGGACCGTGGAGCAGTACTTC. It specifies CASSPTGTVEQYF.

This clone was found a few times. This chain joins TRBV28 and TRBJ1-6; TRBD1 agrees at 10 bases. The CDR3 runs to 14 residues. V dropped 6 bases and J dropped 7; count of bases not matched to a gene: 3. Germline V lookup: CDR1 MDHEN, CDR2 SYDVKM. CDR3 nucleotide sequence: TGTGCCAGCAGCCTGGACAGGGGGAATTCACCCCTCCACTTT. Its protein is CASSLDRGNSPLHF.

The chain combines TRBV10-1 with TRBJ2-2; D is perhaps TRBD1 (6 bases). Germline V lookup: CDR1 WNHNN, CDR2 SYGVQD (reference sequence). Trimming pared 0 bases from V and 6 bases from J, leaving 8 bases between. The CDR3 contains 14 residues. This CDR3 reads CASSESGGSGELFF. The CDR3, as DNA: TGCGCCAGCAGTGAGTCAGGGGGATCCGGGGAGCTGTTTTTT.

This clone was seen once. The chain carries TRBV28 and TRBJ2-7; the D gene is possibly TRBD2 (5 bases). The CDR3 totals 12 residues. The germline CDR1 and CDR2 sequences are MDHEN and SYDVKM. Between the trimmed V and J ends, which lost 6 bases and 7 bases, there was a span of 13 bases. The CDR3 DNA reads TGTGCCAGCAGCGTTTGGACGGGGGAGCAGTACTTC. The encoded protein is CASSVWTGEQYF.